This TCR beta chain comes out of a study of tumor-infiltrating lymphocytes in primary liver carcinoma. Study at large: Primary liver carcinoma in the patients was surgically resected. Stage T1-T3 N0M0 and a size of roughly 4.2 to 11 cm characterized the tumors. Those enrolled were patients of both sexes, who were aged 30 to 69 years.

Findings of the study overall: Relative to blood, tumors carried a significantly larger fraction of the repertoire in their top 250 clones (p = 0.039).

Total RNA amounting to roughly 450 ng was the source from which TCR beta cDNA was made with a constant-region primer. Generation of the TCR beta libraries relied on three nested multiplex PCR rounds using slightly modified ARM-PCR. One entry per CDR3 protein results from TCRdb running MiXCR on the multiplex PCR reads. The sample shows fewer than 250,000 distinct CDR3 sequences, 65% of them seen only once. Germline DNA was also extracted, and blood RNA was taken from unsorted whole blood. Points on this clonotype: The antigen is unknown.

The sample taken for sequencing was peripheral blood. The receptor's source is a woman aged 60-70 years with primary liver carcinoma and hepatitis B virus infection.

The CDR3 DNA reads TGTGCCAGCAGCTTAGCGCGGGGAGAACGGGCCTACGAGCAGTACTTC. Its translation is CASSLARGERAYEQYF. The V and J genes are TRBV7-9 and TRBJ2-7; D is perhaps TRBD2 (6 bases). The CDR3 covers 16 residues. CDR1 and CDR2 (germline): SEHNR, FQNEAQ (reference sequence). Trimming cost V 0 bases and J 2 bases, with 14 bases left between them. Combining the CDR3 with reference TRBV7-9 and TRBJ2-7 gives the whole variable domain DTGVSQNPRHKITKRGQNVTFRCDPISEHNRLYWYRQTLGQGPEFLTYFQNEAQLEKSRLLSDRFSAERPKGSFSTLEIQRTEQGDSAMYLCASSLARGERAYEQYFGPGTRLTVT.